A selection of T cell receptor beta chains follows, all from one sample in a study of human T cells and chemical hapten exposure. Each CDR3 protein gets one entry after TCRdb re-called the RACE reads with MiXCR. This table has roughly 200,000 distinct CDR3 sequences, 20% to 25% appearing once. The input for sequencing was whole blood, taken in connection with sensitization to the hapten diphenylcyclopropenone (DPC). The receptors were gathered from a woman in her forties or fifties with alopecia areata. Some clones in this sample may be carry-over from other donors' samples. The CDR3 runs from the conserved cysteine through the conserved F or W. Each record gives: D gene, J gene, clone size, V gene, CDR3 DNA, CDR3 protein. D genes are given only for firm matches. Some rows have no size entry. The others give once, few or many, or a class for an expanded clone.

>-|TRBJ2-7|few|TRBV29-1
TGCAGCGTTGAACCCCGGGGTGCCCACGAGCAGTACTTC
CSVEPRGAHEQYF
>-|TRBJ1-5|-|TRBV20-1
TGCAGTGCCCCCGTCAGAGCAGCGGAGCCCCAGCATTTT
CSAPVRAAEPQHF
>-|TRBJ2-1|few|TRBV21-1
TGTGCCAGCAGCGCACGACTAGGAGCATGCAATGAGCAGTTCTTC
CASSARLGACNEQFF
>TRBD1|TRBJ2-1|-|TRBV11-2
TGTGCCAGCAGCCCCTCGACAGGGTCCAATGAGCAGTTCTTC
CASSPSTGSNEQFF
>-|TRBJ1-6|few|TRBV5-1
TGCGCCAGCAGGTCGGGAGCAGGCGTCGATAATTCACCCCTCCACTTT
CASRSGAGVDNSPLHF
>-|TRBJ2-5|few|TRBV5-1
TGCGCCAGCAGCTTGGATACAGGGTATCAAGAGACCCAGTACTTC
CASSLDTGYQETQYF
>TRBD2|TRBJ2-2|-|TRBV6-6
TGTGCCAGCAGTTACTTACTAGCGGGAGTAAGGGGCACCGGGGAGCTGTTTTTT
CASSYLLAGVRGTGELFF
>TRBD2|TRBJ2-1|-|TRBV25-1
TGTGCCAGCAGCGAATGCCCTGGAAGTAGCGGGACCTACAATGAGCAGTTCTTC
CASSECPGSSGTYNEQFF
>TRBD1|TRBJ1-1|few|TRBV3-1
TGTGCCAGCAGCCAATGGGACAGGGGAAACACTGAAGCTTTCTTT
CASSQWDRGNTEAFF
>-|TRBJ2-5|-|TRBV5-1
TGCGCCAGCAGCTTGGATGTGGCGCCGGAGACCCAGTACTTC
CASSLDVAPETQYF
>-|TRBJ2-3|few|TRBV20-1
TGCAGTGCTAGAGCCGCAGATACGCAGTATTTT
CSARAADTQYF
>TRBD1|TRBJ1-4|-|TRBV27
TGTGCCAGCAGTCCAACCCTGAACGGACAGGGGGGGGCTGAAAAACTGTTTTTT
CASSPTLNGQGGAEKLFF
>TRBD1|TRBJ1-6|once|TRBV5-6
TGTGCCAGCAGCCTAACCCCGGGACAGGCGAATTCACCCCTCCACTTT
CASSLTPGQANSPLHF
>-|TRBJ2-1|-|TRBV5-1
TGCGCCAGCAGCCCGAACGCCTACCATCAGAGCTCCTACAATGAGCAGTTCTTC
CASSPNAYHQSSYNEQFF
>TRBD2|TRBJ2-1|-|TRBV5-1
TGCGCCAGCAGCTACGCAGCGGGAGGGAGGTACAATGAGCAGTTCTTC
CASSYAAGGRYNEQFF
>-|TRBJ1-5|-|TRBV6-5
TGTGCCAGCAGTAGCATGGGGGGGGTTGGTCAGCCCCAGCATTTT
CASSSMGGVGQPQHF
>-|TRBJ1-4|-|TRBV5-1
TGCGCCAGCAGCTTGGATCCGCTTTCAACTAATGAAAAACTGTTTTTT
CASSLDPLSTNEKLFF